Following are 29 T cell receptor beta chains from one sample sequenced in a study of PD-L1 blockade in urothelial cancer. Sequenced by immunoSEQ multiplex PCR; TCRdb stores in-frame clones only, minus some. The data show approximately 70,000 clones, with 85% to 90% seen just once and roughly 3.3% held by the top ten. The sequencing used PBMCs, collected around atezolizumab (anti-PD-L1) treatment. All receptors derive from a man in his sixties with urothelial cancer.

The CDR3 sequence is CASSAPLAGEINEQFF. The CDR3 DNA reads as TGTGCCAGCAGCGCTCCACTAGCGGGAGAGATTAATGAGCAGTTCTTC. This chain connects TRBV9 to TRBJ2-1, with 11 bases aligning to TRBD2. The CDR3 is made up of 16 amino acids. The germline gives CDR1 SGDLS, CDR2 YYNGEE. The V and J ends lost 3 bases and 7 bases, in that order; junction bases with no gene match: 9.

The V call is TRBV28, the J call TRBJ2-2; D might be TRBD1 (6 bases). V dropped 5 bases and J dropped 5 bases, with 6 bases sitting between them. The CDR3 spans 12 residues. Per the germline V gene, CDR1 is MDHEN and CDR2 is SYDVKM. CDR3 amino acids: CASSDRTGELFF. The DNA of the CDR3 is TGTGCCAGCAGTGACAGGACCGGGGAGCTGTTTTTT.

The V call is TRBV5-1, the J call TRBJ2-1; D unclear. There are 11 residues in the CDR3. V shed 4 bases and J shed 8 bases, with 7 bases lying between them. Germline loops: CDR1 SGHRS, CDR2 YFSETQ. For the CDR3, the DNA is TGCGCCAGCAGCCTGGAGCATGAGCAGTTCTTC. Its translation is CASSLEHEQFF.

This chain links TRBV11-2 with TRBJ2-3; 9 bases match TRBD2. Germline loops: CDR1 SGHAT, CDR2 FQNNGV. Losses at the gene ends were 0 bases for V and 3 bases for J; bases not matched to a gene: 4. The CDR3 sequence is 16 residues long. The CDR3 spells CASSLDQAGGTDTQYF. The CDR3 bases are TGTGCCAGCAGCTTAGATCAAGCGGGGGGTACAGATACGCAGTATTTT.

The chain recombines TRBV25-1 with TRBJ1-3; D possibly corresponds to TRBD1 (5 bases). V was clipped by 6 bases and J by 8 bases, with 14 bases between them. Germline lookup yields CDR1 MGHDK and CDR2 SYGVNS. This CDR3 has 13 amino acids. In nucleotides, the CDR3 is TGTGCCAGCAGCCGTCAAGGAGGGGACACCATATATTTT. Translated: CASSRQGGDTIYF. Full variable domain (missing parts from reference TRBV25-1 and TRBJ1-3): EADIYQTPRYLVIGTGKKITLECSQTMGHDKMYWYQQDPGMELHLIHYSYGVNSTEKGDLSSESTVSRIRTEHFPLTLESARPSHTSQYLCASSRQGGDTIYFGEGSWLTVV.

The CDR3 region has the DNA TGCGCCAGCAGCTTGGTTCCTAGCGGGGGGCGTGGGGAAGAGACCCAGTACTTC. This translates into CASSLVPSGGRGEETQYF. The chain carries TRBV5-1 and TRBJ2-5; 11 nucleotides line up with TRBD2. Germline V gives CDR1 SGHRS, CDR2 YFSETQ. The V and J ends lost 0 bases and 3 bases, in that order; junction bases with no gene match: 10. The CDR3 consists of 18 residues.

This clone was observed once. The V and J genes are TRBV9 and TRBJ2-1, with 7 bases that match TRBD1. Looked up from germline, CDR1 is SGDLS and CDR2 is YYNGEE. V was pared by 3 bases and J by 9 bases, with 12 bases of the junction left unmatched. The CDR3 is 15 residues long. DNA for the CDR3: TGTGCCAGCAGCGCCCAGACAGGGAACGGGGTTGAGCAGTTCTTC. As protein: CASSAQTGNGVEQFF.

This chain links TRBV28 with TRBJ1-1; TRBD1 might be the D (5 bases). CDR3 size: 14 residues. The V and J ends lost 1 base and 3 bases respectively, with 9 bases between them. Germline V CDR1 and CDR2: MDHEN, SYDVKM. The CDR3 spells CASSLLAGYTEAFF. DNA of the CDR3: TGTGCCAGCAGTTTATTGGCAGGGTACACTGAAGCTTTCTTT.

This chain connects TRBV7-8 to TRBJ1-2; no definite D call. V was shortened by 1 base and J by 4 bases, with 22 bases between the two germline ends. CDR3 length: 18 amino acids. Germline V lookup: CDR1 SGHVS, CDR2 FQNEAQ. CDR3 nucleotide sequence: TGTGCCAGCAGCTTAGTGCCCCGCGGCTTAACGAATCTCTATGGCTACACCTTC. Its translation is CASSLVPRGLTNLYGYTF.

The chain is built from TRBV9 and TRBJ2-3, with D possibly TRBD1 on 5 matching bases. V was pared by 6 bases and J by 2 bases, with 13 bases between. The CDR3 runs 14 residues. In germline, CDR1 is SGDLS, CDR2 YYNGEE. The CDR3 is CASKLGRDTDTQYF. DNA of the CDR3: TGTGCCAGCAAGCTCGGCAGGGACACAGATACGCAGTATTTT.

This sequence joins TRBV6-5 and TRBJ2-7; 10 bases agree with TRBD1. V was clipped by 6 bases and J by 5 bases; unmatched bases: 10. Germline CDR1 reads MNHEY; CDR2 reads SVGAGI. The length of the CDR3 is 15 residues. CDR3 sequence (DNA): TGTGCCAGCAGGATAGGACAGGGGGGGTTCGACGAGCAGTACTTC. It translates to CASRIGQGGFDEQYF.

The gene calls are TRBV2 and TRBJ2-2; D is undetermined. Germline CDR1 SNHLY, CDR2 FYNNEI. There are 11 residues in the CDR3. V lost 8 bases and J lost 4, with 5 bases in between. The CDR3 loop is CASRFTGELFF. CDR3 DNA sequence: TGTGCCAGCCGTTTCACCGGGGAGCTGTTTTTT.

The sample holds a few counts of this clone. The chain has TRBV27 and TRBJ2-7, with D maybe TRBD2 (5 bases). V was trimmed by 2 bases and J by 1 base, leaving 12 bases between them. In germline, CDR1 is MNHEY, CDR2 SMNVEV (reference sequence). The CDR3 length is 15 residues. The CDR3 reads CASSLNGKTSYEQYF. Here the CDR3 DNA reads TGTGCCAGCAGTTTAAACGGGAAGACTTCCTACGAGCAGTACTTC.

This chain joins TRBV15 and TRBJ2-7, with 10 bases identical to TRBD1. V was pared by 1 base and J by 6 bases, with 6 bases of the junction left unmatched. The germline gives CDR1 LNHNV, CDR2 YYDKDF (reference sequence). This CDR3 has 15 amino acids. CDR3 protein: CATSRGGTGVGEQYF. CDR3 nucleotides: TGTGCCACCAGCAGAGGGGGGACAGGGGTTGGCGAGCAGTACTTC.

V usage is TRBV19 and J usage is TRBJ2-5; 10 nucleotides match TRBD2. V lost 3 bases and J lost 0; bases outside the gene matches: 16. The CDR3 runs 20 residues. Germline values: CDR1 LNHDA, CDR2 SQIVND (reference sequence). The CDR3 here is CASSMTSSGGLNQYQETQYF. The CDR3 DNA follows: TGTGCCAGTAGTATGACGTCTAGCGGGGGCCTCAACCAGTACCAAGAGACCCAGTACTTC.

The chain recombines TRBV10-1 with TRBJ2-2; TRBD2 matches at 13 bases. V gave up 3 bases and J gave up 6 bases; unmatched junction bases: 10. The germline gives CDR1 WNHNN, CDR2 SYGVQD (reference sequence). The CDR3 has 18 residues. The CDR3 nucleotides are TGCGCCAGCAGTGAAGCGAAACTAGCGGGAGGGCCGGCCGGGGAGCTGTTTTTT. Encoded protein: CASSEAKLAGGPAGELFF.

The chain has TRBV10-3 and TRBJ2-2; 11 positions match TRBD2. Germline V CDR1 and CDR2: ENHRY, SYGVKD. V shed 6 bases and J 4 bases; nucleotides not matched to a gene: 4. The CDR3 contains 15 residues. Here the CDR3 DNA reads TGTGCCATCAGCGCTCTAGCGGGAGGCACCGGGGAGCTGTTTTTT. It translates to CAISALAGGTGELFF.

The chain is built from TRBV2 and TRBJ1-2, with 8 bases identical to TRBD1. Germline loops: CDR1 SNHLY, CDR2 FYNNEI. The CDR3 sequence is 14 residues long. V lost 6 bases and J lost 7; bases outside the gene matches: 10. The CDR3 nucleotides are TGTGCCAGCAGATTCCAGGGGGCTGGGCGTGGCTACACCTTC. Residues: CASRFQGAGRGYTF.

The V gene is TRBV19, the J gene TRBJ1-1, with D possibly TRBD1 on 5 matching bases. CDR3 length: 14 residues. V was shortened by 7 bases and J by 5 bases, with 17 bases between the two germline ends. Germline loops: CDR1 LNHDA, CDR2 SQIVND (reference sequence). The CDR3 reads CASTSPGRETEAFF. The CDR3 nucleotides are TGTGCCAGTACCAGCCCAGGGCGGGAAACTGAAGCTTTCTTT.

The genes are TRBV6-5 and TRBJ2-7; 10 nucleotides agree with TRBD1. Trimming took 0 bases from V and 3 from J; bases not matched to a gene: 2. The CDR3 extends over 15 amino acids. CDR1 and CDR2 (germline): MNHEY, SVGAGI. CDR3 loop: CASSYSDRGNYEQYF. The CDR3 DNA follows: TGTGCCAGCAGTTACTCGGACAGGGGGAACTACGAGCAGTACTTC.

The chain has TRBV27 and TRBJ1-1; D unresolved. CDR3 size: 13 residues. Germline V lookup: CDR1 MNHEY, CDR2 SMNVEV (reference sequence). V was pared by 3 bases and J by 1 base, with 6 bases between. The DNA of the CDR3 is TGTGCCAGCAGTTTCGTAGAGAACACTGAAGCTTTCTTT. Its protein product is CASSFVENTEAFF.

This clone showed up just once. The V call is TRBV5-6, the J call TRBJ2-7, with D unresolved. The V end lost 1 base, the J end lost 3 bases, and 11 bases lay between the germline ends. Looked up from germline, CDR1 is SGHDT and CDR2 is YYEEEE. The CDR3 has 14 amino acids. The CDR3 protein is CASSLNVFGYEQYF. The CDR3 DNA follows: TGTGCCAGCAGCTTGAACGTATTCGGCTACGAGCAGTACTTC.

The V and J genes are TRBV2 and TRBJ2-5, with 11 bases that match TRBD2. V shed 7 bases, J shed 0 bases, and the junction held 4 bases outside the gene matches. CDR1 is SNHLY and CDR2 is FYNNEI in the germline V gene. The CDR3 covers 15 residues. The CDR3 bases are TGTGCCAGCAAACTAGCGGGGGCCAACCAAGAGACCCAGTACTTC. It translates to CASKLAGANQETQYF.

The rearrangement uses TRBV7-6 and TRBJ1-2; the match to TRBD1 covers 7 bases. V trimming: 5 bases; J trimming: 8 bases; junction bases outside the gene matches: 11. The length of the CDR3 is 14 residues. Looked up from germline, CDR1 is SGHVS and CDR2 is FNYEAQ. CDR3 residues: CASSPDRVREGYTF. CDR3 bases: TGTGCCAGCAGCCCAGACAGGGTGCGTGAGGGCTACACCTTC.

This sequence joins TRBV5-1 and TRBJ2-7; a possible D gene is TRBD1 (5 bases). Germline V gives CDR1 SGHRS, CDR2 YFSETQ. The CDR3 spans 13 residues. V was clipped by 5 bases and J by 5 bases, with 14 bases between them. The CDR3 nucleotides are TGCGCCAGCAGGGAGTCGTGGGGCGACGAGCAGTACTTC. Translating it yields CASRESWGDEQYF. Together with reference TRBV5-1 and TRBJ2-7, the CDR3 gives the full variable domain: KAGVTQTPRYLIKTRGQQVTLSCSPISGHRSVSWYQQTPGQGLQFLFEYFSETQRNKGNFPGRFSGRQFSNSRSEMNVSTLELGDSALYLCASRESWGDEQYFGPGTRLTVT.

The chain employs TRBV7-9 and TRBJ2-7; 10 nucleotides line up with TRBD2. V was pared by 4 bases and J by 2 bases, with 2 bases of the junction left unmatched. CDR1 and CDR2 from the germline V gene are SEHNR and FQNEAQ (reference sequence). This CDR3 has 14 amino acids. The DNA for the CDR3 is TGTGCCAGCAGCTCGAGCGGGAGGGCCTACGAGCAGTACTTC. Its protein product is CASSSSGRAYEQYF.

This chain uses TRBV2 with TRBJ1-5, with D uncertain. Germline CDR1 reads SNHLY; CDR2 reads FYNNEI. The CDR3 is 14 amino acids. Trimming left V 6 bases short and J 2 bases short, with 11 bases between. CDR3 amino acids: CASRVEGGNQPQHF. In DNA form, the CDR3 reads TGTGCCAGCAGGGTTGAGGGAGGCAATCAGCCCCAGCATTTT.

V and J are TRBV5-1 and TRBJ2-5; 11 bases are a match to TRBD2. The trim removed 0 bases at V and 10 bases at J, leaving 5 bases unmatched. This CDR3 has 14 residues. The V gene's germline CDR1 is SGHRS and CDR2 YFSETQ. The CDR3 nucleotides read TGCGCCAGCAGCTTGGTAGTTAGCGGGGGGGTCCAGTACTTC. Amino acid sequence: CASSLVVSGGVQYF. Based on the CDR3 plus reference TRBV5-1 and TRBJ2-5, the full variable domain is KAGVTQTPRYLIKTRGQQVTLSCSPISGHRSVSWYQQTPGQGLQFLFEYFSETQRNKGNFPGRFSGRQFSNSRSEMNVSTLELGDSALYLCASSLVVSGGVQYFGPGTRLLVL.

V is TRBV4-2 and J is TRBJ2-1, with D maybe TRBD2 (7 bases). The CDR3 contains 16 residues. Trimming shortened V by 5 bases and J by 6 bases, and 20 bases separated the two germline ends. Germline CDR1 reads LGHNA; CDR2 reads YNFKEQ. CDR3 residues: CASSGEGDSTPNEQFF. The CDR3 DNA sequence: TGTGCCAGCAGCGGGGAGGGGGACTCGACCCCCAATGAGCAGTTCTTC.